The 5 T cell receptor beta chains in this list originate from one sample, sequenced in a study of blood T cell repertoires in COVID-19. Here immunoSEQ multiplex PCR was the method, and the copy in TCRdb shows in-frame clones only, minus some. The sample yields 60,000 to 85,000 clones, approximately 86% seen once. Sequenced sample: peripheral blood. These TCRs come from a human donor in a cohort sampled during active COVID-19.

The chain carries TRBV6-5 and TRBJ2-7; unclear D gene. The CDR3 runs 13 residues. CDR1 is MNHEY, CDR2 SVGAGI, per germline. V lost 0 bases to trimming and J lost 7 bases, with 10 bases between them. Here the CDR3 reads CASSYSSGPEQYF. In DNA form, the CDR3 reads TGTGCCAGCAGTTACTCGAGTGGGCCGGAGCAGTACTTC.

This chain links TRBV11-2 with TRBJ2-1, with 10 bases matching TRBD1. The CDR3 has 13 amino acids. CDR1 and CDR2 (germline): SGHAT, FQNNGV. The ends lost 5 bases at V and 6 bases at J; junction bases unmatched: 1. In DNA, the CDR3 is TGTGCCAGCAGCCGGACAGGGGGCAATGAGCAGTTCTTC. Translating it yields CASSRTGGNEQFF.

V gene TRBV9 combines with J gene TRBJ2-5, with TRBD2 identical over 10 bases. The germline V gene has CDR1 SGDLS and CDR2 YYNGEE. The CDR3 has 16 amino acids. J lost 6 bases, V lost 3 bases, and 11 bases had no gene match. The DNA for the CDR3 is TGTGCCAGCAGCGCATTCCTTAGCGGGGGGTTTAAGACCCAGTACTTC. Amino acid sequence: CASSAFLSGGFKTQYF.

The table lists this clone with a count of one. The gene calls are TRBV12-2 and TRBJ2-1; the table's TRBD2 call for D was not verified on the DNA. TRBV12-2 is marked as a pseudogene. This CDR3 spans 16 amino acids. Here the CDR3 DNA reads TGTGCAAGTCGCTTAGCGAGTATCGGACTACTCTGGGAGCAGTTCTTC. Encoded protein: CASRLASIGLLWEQFF.

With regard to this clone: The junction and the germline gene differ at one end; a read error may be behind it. This CDR3 is CAITEASSGNTIYF. The CDR3 nucleotides read TGTGCCATCACTGAGGCCAGCTCTGGAAACACCATATATTTT. V is TRBV10-3 and J is TRBJ1-3; no reliable D call. CDR3 length equals 14 residues. Germline assignment: CDR1 ENHRY and CDR2 SYGVKD.